Listed below are T cell receptor beta chains from one sample, sequenced in a study of cytomegalovirus exposure and HLA in healthy donors. Only in-frame clones appear in the TCRdb table, and some are missing; sequencing was by immunoSEQ multiplex PCR. The repertoire holds about 180,000 clones, with 65% to 80% as singletons. Input material: PBMCs. All receptors come from a woman between 35 and 50 years old in good health and CMV-seronegative. Each CDR3 is given without its conserved first and last residue. A D gene is named only where the DNA matches it firmly.

J | D | V | CDR3
TRBJ2-7 | TRBD2 | TRBV28 | ASTLAGPTYEQY
TRBJ1-3 | NA | TRBV5-1 | ASSPGQAIFGNTIY
TRBJ2-2 | NA | TRBV5-4 | ASSLAGGVGNTGELF
TRBJ1-1 | NA | TRBV5-6 | ASSPSLVGDFLNTEAF
TRBJ2-5 | NA | TRBV9 | ASSPRVAKQETQY
TRBJ2-3 | TRBD2 | TRBV5-1 | ASSLASGGAGTDTQY
TRBJ2-7 | TRBD2 | TRBV30 | AWSVPGTSHYEQY
TRBJ2-7 | TRBD1 | TRBV20-1 | SGTGSGEQY
TRBJ2-1 | NA | TRBV19 | ASSNYGEQF
TRBJ1-3 | NA | TRBV7-6 | ASSFERGNTIY
TRBJ1-1 | NA | TRBV28 | ASSPRRTEAF
TRBJ1-2 | TRBD1 | TRBV9 | ASSPGGGGNYGYT
TRBJ2-7 | TRBD1 | TRBV5-4 | ASSLGQGAFYEQY
TRBJ2-7 | NA | TRBV5-4 | ASSFGHSSYEQY
TRBJ1-2 | NA | TRBV19 | ASSLPSSAYGYT
TRBJ1-4 | NA | TRBV9 | ASAVGGTNEKLF
TRBJ1-2 | NA | TRBV27 | ASRKTGYGYT
TRBJ2-7 | NA | TRBV7-2 | ASSLGTTYYEQY
TRBJ2-3 | NA | TRBV6-6 | ASSYPRDTQY
TRBJ2-5 | TRBD2 | TRBV13 | ASSLGAGGEETQY
TRBJ2-7 | NA | TRBV25-1 | ASRGGEQY